This TCR beta chain was recorded in a study of T cell repertoires in cytomegalovirus infection (dated by TCRdb to about 2019). A note on the overall study: Donor HLA type was relevant to the analysis, because carriage of CMV infection together with the matching HLA type was indicated by public TCR beta signatures.

The V end loses 1 base and the J end loses 3 bases, and a stretch of 9 bases separates them. The CDR3 sequence holds 14 residues, the cysteine and phenylalanine included. Here the CDR3 DNA is all that survives: 42 bases in frame from base 1. CDR1 MGHDK and CDR2 SYGVNS were looked up in the germline V gene. The sample was run on an Illumina HiSeq 1500. TCRdb cleaned the public reads at Q25 with fastp, built clones with MiXCR and kept in-frame beta chains. Each record represents a unique CDR3 protein, reported with the most common genes and DNA among its rows. The sample contains about 130,000 distinct CDR3 sequences, roughly a quarter of them found a single time. The ten largest clones represent 34% of the sample. The paper as a whole reports these results and caveats: Carriers of CMV infection plus the relevant HLA type were discriminated by the cumulative frequency of public TCR beta family members in the study cohort and in an independent approximately 360-donor cohort. The ex vivo response was dominated by HLA-C-restricted CMV-specific TCR beta clonotypes, which also provided the single most frequent clonotype in two of eight donors.

In this sample, this clonotype turned up a few times. No cognate antigen has been identified for it. Base qualities are not provided; no much larger clone lies one nucleotide away. The sequence was collected from a human donor in good health (CMV status not recorded). Some clones in this sample may be carry-over from other donors' samples. The chain uses TRBV25-1 and TRBJ2-5; a confident D gene designation cannot be given. The sample was PBMCs, sequenced either directly or after in vitro stimulation (not recorded which). The CDR3 loop reads CASSESRAKETQYF. In nucleotide form, the sequence is TGTGCCAGCAGTGAATCCCGGGCGAAAGAGACCCAGTACTTC. With the rest looked up from the reference TRBV25-1 and TRBJ2-5 genes rather than sequenced, the full variable domain is EADIYQTPRYLVIGTGKKITLECSQTMGHDKMYWYQQDPGMELHLIHYSYGVNSTEKGDLSSESTVSRIRTEHFPLTLESARPSHTSQYLCASSESRAKETQYFGPGTRLLVL.